These 23 T cell receptor beta chains share one sample of origin, sequenced in a study of blood T cell repertoires in COVID-19. Repertoires were generated with immunoSEQ multiplex PCR, while TCRdb's copy carries only in-frame clones and drops some. The table has some 140,000 clones, approximately 84% seen once. Sample: PBMCs or T cells enriched from blood (not recorded which). The receptor set was obtained from a middle-aged man with acute COVID-19.

This chain connects TRBV7-9 to TRBJ2-1; D possibly corresponds to TRBD2 (6 bases). Germline CDR1 and CDR2: SEHNR and FQNEAQ (reference sequence). Between the trimmed V and J ends, which lost 3 bases and 1 base, there was a span of 10 bases. The CDR3 length is 15 residues. CDR3 coding DNA: TGTGCCAGCAGCTTTTTCGGGGGATCCTACAATGAGCAGTTCTTC. It yields the protein CASSFFGGSYNEQFF.

V usage is TRBV28 and J usage is TRBJ2-5; 7 bases are shared with TRBD1. The CDR3 is 12 amino acids. CDR1 MDHEN and CDR2 SYDVKM come from the germline V gene. With V trimmed by 5 bases and J by 3 bases, 0 bases remained unmatched. The DNA for the CDR3 is TGTGCCAGCAGTACAGGGGAAGAGACCCAGTACTTC. Its translation is CASSTGEETQYF.

The chain links TRBV5-6 to TRBJ1-5, with D unresolved. The length of the CDR3 is 14 residues. The germline V gene encodes CDR1 SGHDT and CDR2 YYEEEE. V lost 4 bases, J lost 3 bases, and 11 bases lay in between. For the CDR3, the DNA is TGTGCCAGCAGCCGGAGAGGCTTCAATCAGCCCCAGCATTTT. It yields the protein CASSRRGFNQPQHF.

The V call is TRBV19, the J call TRBJ1-2, with TRBD1 matching 10 bases. The CDR3 spans 15 residues. Trimming took 6 bases from V and 8 from J; bases not matched to a gene: 12. Germline-derived CDR1 and CDR2 are LNHDA and SQIVND (reference sequence). The CDR3 coding sequence is TGTGCCAGTAGCCTCGTAGAGGGACAGGGGACCGGCTACACCTTC. It specifies CASSLVEGQGTGYTF.

This chain joins TRBV4-3 and TRBJ2-5; possibly TRBD2 for D (5 bases). Germline values: CDR1 LGHNA, CDR2 YSLEER. The CDR3 covers 15 residues. The ends were cut back, 0 bases at V and 4 bases at J, with 12 bases in the middle. The CDR3 DNA sequence: TGCGCCAGCAGCCAAGATAGGGCTAGCTTAGAGACCCAGTACTTC. Amino acid sequence: CASSQDRASLETQYF.

The V call is TRBV7-2, the J call TRBJ2-5; D gene ambiguous. V was cut by 0 bases and J by 7 bases, with 6 bases left in between. The CDR3 spans 12 residues. The V gene's germline CDR1 is SGHTA and CDR2 FQGNSA. CDR3 loop: CASSLATGTQYF. CDR3 in DNA: TGTGCCAGCAGCTTAGCGACGGGGACCCAGTACTTC.

The V and J genes are TRBV12-3 or TRBV12-4 and TRBJ1-2, with 8 bases that match TRBD1. The CDR3 spans 13 residues. Trimming removed 3 bases from V and 8 bases from J; junction bases left unmatched: 5. The CDR3 loop reads CASSFGQGGGYTF. In DNA, the CDR3 is TGTGCCAGCAGTTTCGGACAGGGCGGAGGCTACACCTTC.

The chain recombines TRBV28 with TRBJ1-5; D unresolved. Per germline, CDR1 MDHEN and CDR2 SYDVKM. The CDR3 totals 14 residues. Trimming pared 4 bases from V and 1 base from J, leaving 8 bases between. CDR3 residues: CASSSHLSNQPQHF. CDR3 in DNA: TGTGCCAGCAGTTCCCACCTAAGCAATCAGCCCCAGCATTTT. Based on the CDR3 plus reference TRBV28 and TRBJ1-5, the full variable domain is DVKVTQSSRYLVKRTGEKVFLECVQDMDHENMFWYRQDPGLGLRLIYFSYDVKMKEKGDIPEGYSVSREKKERFSLILESASTNQTSMYLCASSSHLSNQPQHFGDGTRLSIL.

This chain links TRBV15 with TRBJ2-7, with 13 bases that match TRBD2. This CDR3 is 18 amino acids long. Germline assignment: CDR1 LNHNV and CDR2 YYDKDF (reference sequence). The V segment lost 5 bases and the J segment 1 base; nucleotides outside the gene matches: 11. The CDR3 region has the DNA TGTGCCACCAGCGACCGGACTAGCGGGGGTGATCTGTCCTACGAGCAGTACTTC. Translated: CATSDRTSGGDLSYEQYF.

The chain links TRBV4-1 to TRBJ2-2; 11 nucleotides line up with TRBD1. The germline V gene encodes CDR1 MGHRA and CDR2 YSYEKL. The CDR3 runs 16 residues. Trimming cost V 1 base and J 3 bases; bases outside gene matches: 1. For the CDR3, the DNA is TGCGCCAGCAGCCAAGGGGACAGGGGGGACACCGGGGAGCTGTTTTTT. Encoded protein: CASSQGDRGDTGELFF.

The chain combines TRBV28 with TRBJ1-6, with TRBD1 matching 8 bases. The J segment lost 6 bases and the V segment lost 2 bases, leaving 9 bases of the junction unmatched. Per the germline V gene, CDR1 is MDHEN and CDR2 is SYDVKM. The CDR3 is made up of 17 amino acids. CDR3 loop: CASSLPGRGRSNSPLHF. As DNA, the CDR3 is TGTGCCAGCAGTTTACCCGGCAGGGGGCGAAGTAATTCACCCCTCCACTTT.

This clone was counted a single time. One end of the junction does not line up with germline, which may come from a read error. The chain recombines TRBV4-1 with TRBJ2-6; the match to TRBD1 covers 9 bases. The CDR3 has 17 amino acids. Germline V gives CDR1 MGHRA, CDR2 YSYEKL. The DNA of the CDR3 is TGCGCCAGCAGCCAATCCCGGACAGGGGCTGGGGTCAACGTCCTGACTTTC. This sequence encodes CASSQSRTGAGVNVLTF.

This clone was observed a single time. V usage is TRBV19 and J usage is TRBJ2-1; 7 nucleotides agree with TRBD1. CDR3 size: 14 residues. The junction had 2 bases not matched to a gene; V was cut back by 4 bases and J by 2 bases. Germline V gene sequence: CDR1 LNHDA, CDR2 SQIVND (reference sequence). The CDR3 spells CASSRQGTYNEQFF. In DNA, the CDR3 is TGTGCCAGTAGTAGACAGGGAACCTACAATGAGCAGTTCTTC.

This chain links TRBV11-2 with TRBJ2-5; weak D call: TRBD1 (6 bases). Germline V lookup: CDR1 SGHAT, CDR2 FQNNGV. This CDR3 comprises 15 residues. The ends were cut back, 3 bases at V and 5 bases at J, with 16 bases in the middle. The CDR3 DNA follows: TGTGCCAGCAGCTTTAATCCCCAGAGGGGGGAGACCCAGTACTTC. This translates into CASSFNPQRGETQYF. The full variable domain, in which reference TRBV11-2 and TRBJ2-5 provide the parts outside the CDR3, is EAGVAQSPRYKIIEKRQSVAFWCNPISGHATLYWYQQILGQGPKLLIQFQNNGVVDDSQLPKDRFSAERLKGVDSTLKIQPAKLEDSAVYLCASSFNPQRGETQYFGPGTRLLVL.

The V gene is TRBV25-1, the J gene TRBJ2-2, with 13 bases that match TRBD2. CDR3 length: 14 amino acids. Trimming took 7 bases from V and 5 from J; bases not matched to a gene: 1. Germline V gene lookup returns CDR1 MGHDK and CDR2 SYGVNS. The CDR3 loop reads CASKLAGGTGELFF. The CDR3 DNA reads as TGTGCCAGCAAACTAGCGGGAGGGACCGGGGAGCTGTTTTTT.

In this sample, this clone turned up once. This chain links TRBV5-1 with TRBJ2-4; 9 bases map to TRBD2. CDR1 and CDR2 (germline): SGHRS, YFSETQ. The CDR3 runs to 16 residues. With V trimmed by 0 bases and J by 6 bases, 7 bases remained unmatched. CDR3 DNA sequence: TGCGCCAGCAGCTTGGATGCGGGAGGGCCGGGAAACATTCAGTACTTC. Protein product: CASSLDAGGPGNIQYF.

The chain links TRBV27 to TRBJ1-6, with 7 bases fitting TRBD1. Germline values: CDR1 MNHEY, CDR2 SMNVEV (reference sequence). The CDR3 contains 14 residues. The V and J ends lost 4 bases and 7 bases, in that order; junction bases with no gene match: 4. CDR3 nucleotides: TGTGCCAGCAGTTCGGCAGGGGGGAATTCACCCCTCCACTTT. It encodes CASSSAGGNSPLHF.

The chain recombines TRBV6-5 with TRBJ1-2; D unresolved. The germline gives CDR1 MNHEY, CDR2 SVGAGI. CDR3 length equals 13 residues. V lost 2 bases and J lost 8, with 12 bases in between. The CDR3 region is CASSYEAGWGYTF. CDR3 DNA sequence: TGTGCCAGCAGTTACGAAGCGGGCTGGGGCTACACCTTC.

This chain uses TRBV5-1 with TRBJ2-1; perhaps TRBD2 as D (6 bases). CDR3 length: 16 amino acids. Per germline, CDR1 SGHRS and CDR2 YFSETQ. V shed 0 bases and J shed 1 base, with 11 bases lying between them. The CDR3: CASSLALGLSYNEQFF. The CDR3 coding sequence is TGCGCCAGCAGCTTGGCCCTTGGACTATCCTACAATGAGCAGTTCTTC.

This chain links TRBV5-6 with TRBJ1-5; D is ambiguous. The CDR3 has 14 amino acids. V lost 3 bases and J lost 5, with 12 bases in between. Germline V gene data show CDR1 as SGHDT and CDR2 as YYEEEE. This CDR3 reads CASSWWGGYQPQHF. CDR3 nucleotides: TGTGCCAGCAGCTGGTGGGGAGGATATCAGCCCCAGCATTTT.

The chain has TRBV10-2 and TRBJ1-4; TRBD1 agrees at 9 bases. CDR3 size: 14 residues. CDR1 WSHSY and CDR2 SAAADI come from the germline V gene. Trimming cost V 5 bases and J 7 bases; bases outside gene matches: 5. The CDR3 is CASSSGTGFEKLFF. The CDR3 nucleotides are TGCGCCAGCAGTTCCGGGACAGGGTTTGAAAAACTGTTTTTT.

The rearrangement uses TRBV29-1 and TRBJ1-2; the match to TRBD1 covers 7 bases. Germline V gene lookup returns CDR1 SQVTM and CDR2 ANQGSEA. This CDR3 region has 14 residues. V shed 6 bases and J 0 bases; nucleotides not matched to a gene: 7. The CDR3 protein is CSVRQGLANYGYTF. The CDR3 DNA is TGCAGCGTAAGACAGGGTTTGGCTAACTATGGCTACACCTTC.

The V gene is TRBV19, the J gene TRBJ1-5; TRBD1 matches at 9 bases. V shed 5 bases and J 3 bases; nucleotides not matched to a gene: 5. Germline CDR1 reads LNHDA; CDR2 reads SQIVND (reference sequence). The CDR3 consists of 15 residues. The CDR3 is CASSGTGTSNQPQHF. Here the CDR3 DNA reads TGTGCCAGTAGTGGGACAGGGACTTCCAATCAGCCCCAGCATTTT.